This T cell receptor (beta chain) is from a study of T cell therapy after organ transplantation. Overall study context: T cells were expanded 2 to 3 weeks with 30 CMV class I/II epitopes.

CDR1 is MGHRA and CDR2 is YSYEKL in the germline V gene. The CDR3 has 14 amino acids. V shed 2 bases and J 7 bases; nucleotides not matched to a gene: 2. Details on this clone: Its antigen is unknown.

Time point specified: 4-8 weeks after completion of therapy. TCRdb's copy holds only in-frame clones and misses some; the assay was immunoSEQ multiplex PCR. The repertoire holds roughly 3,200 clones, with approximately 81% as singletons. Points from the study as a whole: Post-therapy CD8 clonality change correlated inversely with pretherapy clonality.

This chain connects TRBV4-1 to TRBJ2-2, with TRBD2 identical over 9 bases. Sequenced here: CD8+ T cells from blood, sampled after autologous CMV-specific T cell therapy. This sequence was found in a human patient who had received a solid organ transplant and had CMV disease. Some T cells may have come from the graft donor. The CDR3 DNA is TGCGCCAGCAGCCAACGAGCGGGGGGCGGGGAGCTGTTTTTT. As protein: CASSQRAGGGELFF.